This is a list of T cell receptor beta chains from one sample in a study of T cells after posttransplantation cyclophosphamide. Assay: immunoSEQ multiplex PCR; the TCRdb copy retains only in-frame clones and omits some. This repertoire holds fewer than 40,000 clones, and none appear only once. The specimen was PBMCs. The receptors were sampled from a woman between 25 and 40 years old in good health and a related stem cell transplant donor. Both conserved end residues are part of each CDR3. D genes are given only for firm matches. Rows give clone size only sometimes, using once, few, many, or a class for an expanded clone.

D gene	clone size	J gene	V gene	CDR3 DNA	CDR3 protein
NA	many	TRBJ1-1	TRBV4-1	TGCGCCAGCAGCCTTAGCTCTGGCAGGGGAAACACTGAAGCTTTCTTT	CASSLSSGRGNTEAFF
TRBD2	many	TRBJ2-1	TRBV7-2	TGTGCCAGCAGCTTAGTTCTGGGCGGGGGGGCTTACAATGAGCAGTTCTTC	CASSLVLGGGAYNEQFF
TRBD1	NA	TRBJ1-5	TRBV6-1	TGTGCCAGCAGTGGACAGGGCCCCAATCAGCCCCAGCATTTT	CASSGQGPNQPQHF
TRBD1	many	TRBJ1-3	TRBV11-2	TGTGCCAGCAGCCGAGCGCCTTCGGGCAGGGGGATTGGAAACACCATATATTTT	CASSRAPSGRGIGNTIYF
NA	many	TRBJ1-6	TRBV15	TGTGCCACCTCCTGGGCGGGTAATTCACCCCTCCACTTT	CATSWAGNSPLHF
TRBD1	few	TRBJ1-2	TRBV7-8	TGTGCCAGCTCTCCCTACACAGGGGTCTTTGGCTACACCTTC	CASSPYTGVFGYTF
NA	few	TRBJ1-2	TRBV5-4	TGTGCCAGCAGCTTGGTAGTTACAGTGACTAACTATGGCTACACCTTC	CASSLVVTVTNYGYTF
TRBD2	many	TRBJ2-1	TRBV19	TGTGCCAGTAGTAAGAATAGCGGGGGGTCCGTGGTTAGTGAGCAGTTCTTC	CASSKNSGGSVVSEQFF
TRBD1	many	TRBJ2-3	TRBV2	TGTGCCAGCAACAGGGGCGGCACAGATACGCAGTATTTT	CASNRGGTDTQYF
NA	NA	TRBJ1-4	TRBV27	TGTGCCAAACCAGGGAAGCCTGACGCAACTAATGAAAAACTGTTTTTT	CAKPGKPDATNEKLFF
NA	NA	TRBJ2-4	TRBV30	TGTGCCTGGAGTCGCGATAGCGACATTCAGTACTTC	CAWSRDSDIQYF
TRBD2	NA	TRBJ2-5	TRBV2	TGTGCCAGCAGAAGGGCTAGCGGGTCACAAGAGACCCAGTACTTC	CASRRASGSQETQYF
NA	many	TRBJ1-1	TRBV5-1	TGCGCCAGCAGCACGGGGGGAATGCAAGGGGGAGCCACTGAAGCTTTCTTT	CASSTGGMQGGATEAFF
NA	NA	TRBJ1-2	TRBV4-2	TGTGCCAGCAGCCAAGATGAGGCCAGGGTTCTCTATGGCTACACCTTC	CASSQDEARVLYGYTF
NA	few	TRBJ2-6	TRBV29-1	TGCAGCGTTGACCACAACTCTGGGGCCAACGTCCTGACTTTC	CSVDHNSGANVLTF
TRBD1	NA	TRBJ2-5	TRBV28	TGTGCCAGCAGGTATCGGACAGGGTGGGGAGAGACCCAGTACTTC	CASRYRTGWGETQYF
NA	many	TRBJ2-5	TRBV5-8	TGTGCCAGCAGCTTGGGCGGGGCAAACCAAGAGACCCAGTACTTC	CASSLGGANQETQYF
TRBD1	NA	TRBJ2-4	TRBV6-2/TRBV6-3	TGTGCCAGCAGTTACACCCGGACAGGTACCCCCCATAAGGCCAAAAACATTCAGTACTTC	CASSYTRTGTPHKAKNIQYF
NA	many	TRBJ1-1	TRBV11-1	TGTGCCAGCAGTTCCAGGCAGGGGCGGTTAACTTTCTTT	CASSSRQGRLTFF
TRBD1	NA	TRBJ2-5	TRBV7-9	TGTGCCAGCAGCGGTCCGGGACAGGGGGGCCCCCAAGAGACCCAGTACTTC	CASSGPGQGGPQETQYF
TRBD1	many	TRBJ1-2	TRBV7-9	TGTGCCAGCAGCACACGGACAGGGGAGGGCTACACCTTC	CASSTRTGEGYTF
TRBD2	many	TRBJ2-7	TRBV6-2/TRBV6-3	TGTGCCAGCAGGACAATAGCGGGGCGCTACGAGCAGTACTTC	CASRTIAGRYEQYF
NA	many	TRBJ1-1	TRBV6-2/TRBV6-3	TGTGCCAGTGACCTAGGTCTGAACACTGAAGCTTTCTTT	CASDLGLNTEAFF
TRBD1	many	TRBJ1-2	TRBV6-6	TGTGCCAGCGTTCCGGGACAGGGGTCAGGCGGCTACACCTTC	CASVPGQGSGGYTF
TRBD1	few	TRBJ1-2	TRBV5-1	TGCGCCAGCAGCTTTGGGGACAGTTACTTGGGCTACACCTTC	CASSFGDSYLGYTF
NA	many	TRBJ2-2	TRBV29-1	TGCAGCGTTGGCCTAACAGTGGCCGGGGAGCTGTTTTTT	CSVGLTVAGELFF
TRBD2	many	TRBJ2-3	TRBV12-3/TRBV12-4	TGTGCCAGCAGTTTAAGTCTAGCGGGGGCTGATACGCAGTATTTT	CASSLSLAGADTQYF
NA	many	TRBJ1-1	TRBV6-5	TGTGCCAGCAGTTACTCGGGGGGGAACACTGAAGCTTTCTTT	CASSYSGGNTEAFF
NA	few	TRBJ1-2	TRBV9	TGTGCCAGCAGCGGTTTCGGGTCAGGGGTAGATGGCTACACCTTC	CASSGFGSGVDGYTF
NA	many	TRBJ1-5	TRBV7-9	TGTGCCAGCACCCGCGACAATCAGCCCCAGCATTTT	CASTRDNQPQHF
TRBD2	few	TRBJ2-1	TRBV9	TGTGCCAGCAGCGTTGGGGGGGGGACGCATGAGCAGTTCTTC	CASSVGGGTHEQFF
TRBD1	many	TRBJ2-7	TRBV5-8	TGTGCCAGCAGTTTGACAGGGGAATCCTACGAGCAGTACTTC	CASSLTGESYEQYF
NA	many	TRBJ1-1	TRBV10-3	TGTGCCATCAGTGAGAAGGGCAGGGTGAACACTGAAGCTTTCTTT	CAISEKGRVNTEAFF
NA	NA	TRBJ1-2	TRBV4-3	TGCGCCAGCAGCCAAGAACAGGTTTTTAACTATGGCTACACCTTC	CASSQEQVFNYGYTF
NA	many	TRBJ1-2	TRBV5-6	TGTGCCAGCAGCTTGCCCGGGGGAGGCTACACCTTC	CASSLPGGGYTF
TRBD2	many	TRBJ2-1	TRBV6-5	TGTGCCAGCAGAGCGGGACTTTACAATGAGCAGTTCTTC	CASRAGLYNEQFF
TRBD1	many	TRBJ2-1	TRBV5-6	TGTGCCAGCAGCTCACAGGGGTTTGAGCAGTTCTTC	CASSSQGFEQFF
TRBD1	many	TRBJ2-7	TRBV16	TGTGCCAGCAGCCAGAGGACAGGGGGGGTCGAGCAGTACTTC	CASSQRTGGVEQYF
TRBD1	NA	TRBJ1-5	TRBV6-2/TRBV6-3	TGTGCCAGCAGTTTGGGGAGGACAGGGCTTCTGAGCAATCAGCCCCAGCATTTT	CASSLGRTGLLSNQPQHF
NA	medium-sized	TRBJ2-1	TRBV10-3	TGTGCCATCAGTGCTAGCGACTCCTACAATGAGCAGTTCTTC	CAISASDSYNEQFF
NA	many	TRBJ2-7	TRBV7-2	TGTGCCAGCACCCGGACATCGAGGGCCTACGAGCAGTACTTC	CASTRTSRAYEQYF
NA	many	TRBJ1-1	TRBV5-1	TGCGCCAGCAGCCCTGGAGCGGGGAACACTGAAGCTTTCTTT	CASSPGAGNTEAFF
NA	many	TRBJ2-7	TRBV11-2	TGTGCCAGCAGCTCTTACAGGGTCCTTGGCGAGCAGTACTTC	CASSSYRVLGEQYF
TRBD2	many	TRBJ2-3	TRBV4-3	TGCGCCAGCAGCCAAGATCCAGCGGGGGGTAGCACAGATACGCAGTATTTT	CASSQDPAGGSTDTQYF
NA	many	TRBJ1-1	TRBV6-1	TGTGCCAGCAGTGATGGAACACAGAGCCGAATGAACACTGAAGCTTTCTTT	CASSDGTQSRMNTEAFF
TRBD1	many	TRBJ1-1	TRBV5-4	TGTGCCAGCACACCGGGACAGGGGGCGTTCGCTGAAGCTTTCTTT	CASTPGQGAFAEAFF
TRBD2	few	TRBJ2-5	TRBV11-3	TGTGCCAGCAGCCTGACTAGCGGAGAGACCCAGTACTTC	CASSLTSGETQYF